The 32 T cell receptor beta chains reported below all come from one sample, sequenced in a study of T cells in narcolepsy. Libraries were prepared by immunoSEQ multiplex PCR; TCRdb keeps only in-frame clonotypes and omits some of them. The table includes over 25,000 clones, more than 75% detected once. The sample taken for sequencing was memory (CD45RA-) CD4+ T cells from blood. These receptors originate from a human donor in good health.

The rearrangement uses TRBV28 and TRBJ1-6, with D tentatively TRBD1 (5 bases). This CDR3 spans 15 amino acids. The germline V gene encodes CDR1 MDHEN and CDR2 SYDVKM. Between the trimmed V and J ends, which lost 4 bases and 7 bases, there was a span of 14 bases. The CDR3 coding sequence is TGTGCCAGCAGTTCAGGAGGGGATGGGAATTCACCCCTCCACTTT. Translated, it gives CASSSGGDGNSPLHF. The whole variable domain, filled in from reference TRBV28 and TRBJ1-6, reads DVKVTQSSRYLVKRTGEKVFLECVQDMDHENMFWYRQDPGLGLRLIYFSYDVKMKEKGDIPEGYSVSREKKERFSLILESASTNQTSMYLCASSSGGDGNSPLHFGNGTRLTVT.

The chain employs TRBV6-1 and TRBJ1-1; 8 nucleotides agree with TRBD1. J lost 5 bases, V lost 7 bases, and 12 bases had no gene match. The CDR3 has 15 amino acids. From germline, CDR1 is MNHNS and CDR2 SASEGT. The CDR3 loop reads CASKRGRWDRTEAFF. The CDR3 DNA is TGTGCCAGCAAAAGGGGGCGCTGGGACAGGACTGAAGCTTTCTTT.

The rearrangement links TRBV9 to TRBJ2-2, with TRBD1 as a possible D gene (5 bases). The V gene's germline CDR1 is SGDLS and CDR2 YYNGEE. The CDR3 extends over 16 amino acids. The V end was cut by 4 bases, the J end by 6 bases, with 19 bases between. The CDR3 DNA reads TGTGCCAGCAGCCCCATGACAGTGTCCGTCGCCGGGGAGCTGTTTTTT. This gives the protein CASSPMTVSVAGELFF.

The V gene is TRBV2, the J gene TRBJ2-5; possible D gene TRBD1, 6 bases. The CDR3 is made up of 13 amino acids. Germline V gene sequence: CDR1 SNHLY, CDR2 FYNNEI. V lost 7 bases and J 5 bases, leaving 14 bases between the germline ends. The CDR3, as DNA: TGTGCCAGCAACCAGGGGTTTCAGGAGACCCAGTACTTC. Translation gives CASNQGFQETQYF.

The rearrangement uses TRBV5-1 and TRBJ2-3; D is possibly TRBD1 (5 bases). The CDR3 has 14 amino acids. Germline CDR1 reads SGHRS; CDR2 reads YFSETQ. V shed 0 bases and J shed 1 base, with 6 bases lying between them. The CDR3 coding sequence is TGCGCCAGCAGCTTGGAAGGGGGCACAGATACGCAGTATTTT. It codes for CASSLEGGTDTQYF.

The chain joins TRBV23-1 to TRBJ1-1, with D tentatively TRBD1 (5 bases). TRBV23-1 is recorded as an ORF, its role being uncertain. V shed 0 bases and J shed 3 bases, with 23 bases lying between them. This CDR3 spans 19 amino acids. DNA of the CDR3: TGCGCCAGCAGTCAATCCCCCGTCGGTTCCAGGGAAGGGGACACTGAAGCTTTCTTT. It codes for CASSQSPVGSREGDTEAFF.

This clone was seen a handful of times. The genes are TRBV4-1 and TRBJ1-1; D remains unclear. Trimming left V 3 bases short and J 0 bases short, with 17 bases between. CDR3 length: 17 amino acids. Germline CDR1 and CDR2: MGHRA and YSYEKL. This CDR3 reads CASSHSRPTRMNTEAFF. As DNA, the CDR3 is TGCGCCAGCAGCCACTCAAGGCCTACCAGAATGAACACTGAAGCTTTCTTT.

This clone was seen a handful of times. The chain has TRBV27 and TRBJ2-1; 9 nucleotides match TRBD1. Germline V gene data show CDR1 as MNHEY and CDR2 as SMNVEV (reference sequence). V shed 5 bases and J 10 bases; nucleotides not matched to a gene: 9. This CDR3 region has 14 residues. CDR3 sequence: CASSVGQGHGEQFF. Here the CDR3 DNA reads TGTGCCAGCAGTGTGGGACAGGGTCATGGGGAGCAGTTCTTC.

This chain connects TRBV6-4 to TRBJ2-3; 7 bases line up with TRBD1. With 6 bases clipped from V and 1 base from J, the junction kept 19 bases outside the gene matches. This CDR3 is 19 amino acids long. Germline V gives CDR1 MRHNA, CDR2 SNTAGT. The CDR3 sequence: CASRVPGTVTRQGTDTQYF. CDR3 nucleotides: TGTGCCAGCAGGGTACCCGGGACAGTTACTAGGCAGGGCACAGATACGCAGTATTTT.

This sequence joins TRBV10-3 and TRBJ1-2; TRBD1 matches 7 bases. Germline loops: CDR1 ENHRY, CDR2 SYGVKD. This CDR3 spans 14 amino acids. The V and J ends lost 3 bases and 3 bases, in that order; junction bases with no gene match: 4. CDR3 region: CAISDGGGDYGYTF. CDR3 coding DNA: TGTGCCATCAGTGATGGAGGGGGCGACTATGGCTACACCTTC.

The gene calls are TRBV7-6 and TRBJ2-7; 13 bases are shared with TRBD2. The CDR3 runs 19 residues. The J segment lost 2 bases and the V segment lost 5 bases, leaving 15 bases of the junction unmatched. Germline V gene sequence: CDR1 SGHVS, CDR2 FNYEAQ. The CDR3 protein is CASSPLGGLAGTRAYEQYF. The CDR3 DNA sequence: TGTGCCAGCAGCCCACTCGGGGGACTAGCGGGAACGCGAGCCTACGAGCAGTACTTC.

CDR3: CASSRGTGGSYEQYF. For the CDR3, the DNA is TGTGCCAGCAGCCGAGGGACAGGGGGCTCCTACGAGCAGTACTTC. The chain combines TRBV7-6 with TRBJ2-7; 11 bases line up with TRBD1. Germline V gives CDR1 SGHVS, CDR2 FNYEAQ. The junction had 3 bases not matched to a gene; V was cut back by 5 bases and J by 0 bases. This CDR3 is built from 15 residues.

DNA of the CDR3: TGTGCCAGCAGCCAAGGACAGGGGGTAACTAATGAAAAACTGTTTTTT. It codes for CASSQGQGVTNEKLFF. The chain uses TRBV4-2 and TRBJ1-4; 9 bases are shared with TRBD1. The V gene end was trimmed by 1 base and the J gene end by 1 base; junction bases not matched to a gene: 1. Germline-derived CDR1 and CDR2 are LGHNA and YNFKEQ. This CDR3 is built from 16 residues.

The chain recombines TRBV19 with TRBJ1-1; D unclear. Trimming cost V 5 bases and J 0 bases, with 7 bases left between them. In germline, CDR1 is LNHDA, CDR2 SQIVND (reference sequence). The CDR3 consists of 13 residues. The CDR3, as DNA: TGTGCCAGTAGTCCTTACATGAACACTGAAGCTTTCTTT. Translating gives CASSPYMNTEAFF.

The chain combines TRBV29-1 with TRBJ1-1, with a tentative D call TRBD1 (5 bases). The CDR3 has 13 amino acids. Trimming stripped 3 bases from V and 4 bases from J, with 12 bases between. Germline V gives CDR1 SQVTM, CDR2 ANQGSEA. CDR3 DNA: TGCAGCGTTGACGGGGGGTGGGGCACTGAAGCTTTCTTT. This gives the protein CSVDGGWGTEAFF.

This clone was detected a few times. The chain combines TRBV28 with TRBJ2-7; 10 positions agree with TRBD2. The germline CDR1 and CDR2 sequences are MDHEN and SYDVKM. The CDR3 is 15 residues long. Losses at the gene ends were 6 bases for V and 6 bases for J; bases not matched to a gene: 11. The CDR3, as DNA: TGTGCCAGCAGCCCAGGAAGCGGGAGGGCCTCCGAGCAGTACTTC. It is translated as CASSPGSGRASEQYF.

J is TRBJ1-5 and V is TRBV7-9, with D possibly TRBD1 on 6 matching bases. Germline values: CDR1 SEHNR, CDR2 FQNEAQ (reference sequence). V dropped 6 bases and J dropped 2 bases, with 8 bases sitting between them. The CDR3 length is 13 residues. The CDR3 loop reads CASSRQGNQPQHF. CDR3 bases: TGTGCCAGCAGTCGACAGGGCAATCAGCCCCAGCATTTT.

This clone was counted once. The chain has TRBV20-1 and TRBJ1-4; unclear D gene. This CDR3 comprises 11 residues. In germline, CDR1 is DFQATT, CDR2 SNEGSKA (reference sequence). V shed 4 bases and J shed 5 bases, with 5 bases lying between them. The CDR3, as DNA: TGCAGTGCTACTTTAAATGAAAAACTGTTTTTT. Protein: CSATLNEKLFF.

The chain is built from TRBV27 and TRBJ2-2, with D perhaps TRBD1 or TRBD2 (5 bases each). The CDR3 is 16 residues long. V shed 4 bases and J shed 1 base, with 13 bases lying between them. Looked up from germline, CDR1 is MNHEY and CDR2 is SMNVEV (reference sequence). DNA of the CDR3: TGTGCCAGCAGTTGGATGGGGACGGTGAACACCGGGGAGCTGTTTTTT. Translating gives CASSWMGTVNTGELFF.

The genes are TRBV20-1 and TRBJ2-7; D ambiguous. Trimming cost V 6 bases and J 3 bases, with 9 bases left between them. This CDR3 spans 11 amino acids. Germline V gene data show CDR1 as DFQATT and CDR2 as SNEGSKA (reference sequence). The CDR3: CSAPSGYEQYF. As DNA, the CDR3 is TGCAGTGCCCCTAGTGGCTACGAGCAGTACTTC.

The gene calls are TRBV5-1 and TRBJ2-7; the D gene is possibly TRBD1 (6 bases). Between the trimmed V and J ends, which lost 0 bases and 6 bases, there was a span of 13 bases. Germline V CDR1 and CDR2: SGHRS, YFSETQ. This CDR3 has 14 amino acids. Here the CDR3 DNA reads TGCGCCAGCAGCTTGGGGACAGCCGGGACCGAGCAGTACTTC. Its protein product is CASSLGTAGTEQYF. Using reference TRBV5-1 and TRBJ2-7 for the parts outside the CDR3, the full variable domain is KAGVTQTPRYLIKTRGQQVTLSCSPISGHRSVSWYQQTPGQGLQFLFEYFSETQRNKGNFPGRFSGRQFSNSRSEMNVSTLELGDSALYLCASSLGTAGTEQYFGPGTRLTVT.

The DNA for the CDR3 is TGTGCCAGCAGCTTGGAACAGACTTCTAACTATGGCTACACCTTC. This sequence encodes CASSLEQTSNYGYTF. This rearrangement joins TRBV5-6 to TRBJ1-2, with unresolved D. This CDR3 is 15 amino acids long. Germline CDR1 is SGHDT and CDR2 is YYEEEE. With 0 bases removed from V and 0 bases from J, the gap between germline ends came to 9 bases. The variable domain in full, with the rest retrieved from reference TRBV5-6 and TRBJ1-2, is DAGVTQSPTHLIKTRGQQVTLRCSPKSGHDTVSWYQQALGQGPQFIFQYYEEEERQRGNFPDRFSGHQFPNYSSELNVNALLLGDSALYLCASSLEQTSNYGYTFGSGTRLTVV.

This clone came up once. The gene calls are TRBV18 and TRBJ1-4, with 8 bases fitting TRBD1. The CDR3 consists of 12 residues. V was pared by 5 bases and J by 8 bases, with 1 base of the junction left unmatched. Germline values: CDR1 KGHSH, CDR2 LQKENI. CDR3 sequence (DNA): TGTGCCAGCTCAGGGACAGGAGAAAAACTGTTTTTT. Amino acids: CASSGTGEKLFF.

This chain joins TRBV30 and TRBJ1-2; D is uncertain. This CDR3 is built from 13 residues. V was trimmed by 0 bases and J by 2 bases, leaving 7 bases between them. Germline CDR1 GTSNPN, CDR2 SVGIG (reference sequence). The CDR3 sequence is CAWSVQRNYGYTF. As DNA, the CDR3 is TGTGCCTGGAGTGTTCAGAGAAACTATGGCTACACCTTC.

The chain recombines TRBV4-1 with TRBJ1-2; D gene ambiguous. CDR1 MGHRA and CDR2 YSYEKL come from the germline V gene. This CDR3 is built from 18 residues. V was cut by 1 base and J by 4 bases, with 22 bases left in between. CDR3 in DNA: TGCGCCAGCAGCCAAGGCCTCCGACTACACAACGAATCCTATGGCTACACCTTC. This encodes CASSQGLRLHNESYGYTF.

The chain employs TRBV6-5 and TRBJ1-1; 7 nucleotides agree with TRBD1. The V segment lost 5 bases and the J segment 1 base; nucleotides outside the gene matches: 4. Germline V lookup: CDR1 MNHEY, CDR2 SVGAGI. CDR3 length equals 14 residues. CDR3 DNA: TGTGCCAGCAGTCCCGACAGGGCGAACACTGAAGCTTTCTTT. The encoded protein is CASSPDRANTEAFF.

The CDR3 coding sequence is TGTGCCAGCAGTGAAATGCCACAGGGGGCCGGACTTCCTCAGGCCCAGTACTTC. This codes for CASSEMPQGAGLPQAQYF. The chain joins TRBV6-1 to TRBJ2-5; 9 positions match TRBD1. The junction had 19 bases not matched to a gene; V was cut back by 2 bases and J by 9 bases. Germline CDR1 is MNHNS and CDR2 is SASEGT. The CDR3 has 18 residues.

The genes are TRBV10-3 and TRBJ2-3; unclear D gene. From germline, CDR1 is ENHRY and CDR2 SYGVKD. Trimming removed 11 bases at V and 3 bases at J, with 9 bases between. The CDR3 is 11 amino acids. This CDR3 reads CAAGTTDTQYF. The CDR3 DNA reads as TGTGCCGCAGGAACTACAGATACGCAGTATTTT.

This CDR3 is CASSLGQSLNSPLHF. CDR3 DNA sequence: TGCGCCAGCAGCTTGGGTCAGTCCTTAAATTCACCCCTCCACTTT. This chain connects TRBV5-1 to TRBJ1-6; D uncertain. This CDR3 comprises 15 residues. Trimming removed 0 bases at V and 7 bases at J, with 11 bases between. The germline V gene encodes CDR1 SGHRS and CDR2 YFSETQ.

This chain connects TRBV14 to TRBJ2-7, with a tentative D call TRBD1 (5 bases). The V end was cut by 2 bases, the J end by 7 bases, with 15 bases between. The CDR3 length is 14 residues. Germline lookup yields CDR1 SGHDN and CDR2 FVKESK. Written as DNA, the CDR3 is TGTGCCAGCAGCCAACTCGCCCAGGGTGGTGAGCAGTACTTC. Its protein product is CASSQLAQGGEQYF. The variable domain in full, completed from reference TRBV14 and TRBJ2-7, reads EAGVTQFPSHSVIEKGQTVTLRCDPISGHDNLYWYRRVMGKEIKFLLHFVKESKQDESGMPNNRFLAERTGGTYSTLKVQPAELEDSGVYFCASSQLAQGGEQYFGPGTRLTVT.

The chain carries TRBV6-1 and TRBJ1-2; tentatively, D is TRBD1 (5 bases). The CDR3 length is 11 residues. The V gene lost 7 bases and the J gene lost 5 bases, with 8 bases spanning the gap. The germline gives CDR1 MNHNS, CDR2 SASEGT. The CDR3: CASTPGYGYTF. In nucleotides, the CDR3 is TGTGCCAGCACTCCAGGGTATGGCTACACCTTC.

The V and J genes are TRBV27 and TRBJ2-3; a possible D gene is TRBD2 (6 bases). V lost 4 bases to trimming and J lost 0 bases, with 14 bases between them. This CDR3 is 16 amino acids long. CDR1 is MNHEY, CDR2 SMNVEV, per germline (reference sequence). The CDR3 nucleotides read TGTGCCAGCAGTTACTTAGCGGCACCTAGCACAGATACGCAGTATTTT. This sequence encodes CASSYLAAPSTDTQYF.